Each of the 23 T cell receptor beta chains below was sequenced from the same sample in a study of long-term antiretroviral therapy in people with HIV. Researchers report immunoSEQ v3.0 was run at survey level. Profiled with immunoSEQ multiplex PCR; TCRdb holds only in-frame clones, not every one. The data show tens of thousands of clones, 86% seen once. The sample consisted of unsorted PBMCs, taken just before starting antiretroviral therapy. The receptors derive from a woman aged 18 to 35 with HIV.

This clone showed up just a few times. The chain has TRBV5-1 and TRBJ1-5; D is unclear. The CDR3 has 15 residues. The V gene lost 2 bases and the J gene lost 1 base, with 10 bases spanning the gap. CDR1 and CDR2 (germline): SGHRS, YFSETQ. This CDR3 reads CASSFEGLSNQPQHF. CDR3 DNA: TGCGCCAGCAGCTTTGAGGGATTAAGCAATCAGCCCCAGCATTTT.

This chain connects TRBV19 to TRBJ2-1; a weak D match, TRBD1 (5 bases). Trimming left V 5 bases short and J 7 bases short, with 24 bases between. Germline V gene lookup returns CDR1 LNHDA and CDR2 SQIVND (reference sequence). This CDR3 comprises 17 residues. The CDR3 DNA reads TGTGCCAGTAGTCCACGCGACAGATTCTACTTGGGTAATGAGCAGTTCTTC. It specifies CASSPRDRFYLGNEQFF.

J is TRBJ2-5 and V is TRBV15; no reliable D call. Germline V CDR1 and CDR2: LNHNV, YYDKDF (reference sequence). V was pared by 1 base and J by 1 base, with 10 bases between. The CDR3 runs 15 residues. The CDR3 loop reads CATSRAFRSQETQYF. In nucleotides, the CDR3 is TGTGCCACCAGCAGAGCTTTCAGGAGCCAAGAGACCCAGTACTTC.

The rearrangement links TRBV27 to TRBJ2-7; 15 nucleotides match TRBD2. CDR1 and CDR2 from the germline V gene are MNHEY and SMNVEV (reference sequence). V shed 4 bases, J shed 3 bases, and the junction held 7 bases outside the gene matches. The CDR3 is 17 amino acids. In nucleotides, the CDR3 is TGTGCCAGCAGTTGGTCCGGACTAGCGGGAGGGAGCTACGAGCAGTACTTC. It is translated as CASSWSGLAGGSYEQYF.

The chain joins TRBV11-3 to TRBJ2-4, with TRBD1 as a possible D gene (5 bases). CDR1 is SGHNT, CDR2 YENEEA, per germline. V was pared by 4 bases and J by 0 bases, with 13 bases between. The length of the CDR3 is 16 residues. CDR3 DNA: TGTGCCAGCAGCTCCACAGGACCTTTAGCCAAAAACATTCAGTACTTC. This translates into CASSSTGPLAKNIQYF.

The rearrangement uses TRBV11-2 and TRBJ2-7; 7 positions agree with TRBD2. V lost 5 bases and J lost 6; bases outside the gene matches: 13. CDR1 and CDR2 from the germline V gene are SGHAT and FQNNGV. This CDR3 region has 15 residues. The CDR3 bases are TGTGCCAGCAGCGAATCGGCGGGAGAATCCCTCGAGCAGTACTTC. As protein: CASSESAGESLEQYF.

The chain links TRBV28 to TRBJ2-7, with a possible D match to TRBD1 (6 bases). V shed 4 bases and J shed 5 bases, with 18 bases lying between them. The germline V gene has CDR1 MDHEN and CDR2 SYDVKM. The CDR3 is made up of 15 amino acids. The CDR3 loop is CASSSRTVVIHEQYF. DNA of the CDR3: TGTGCCAGCAGTTCTCGGACAGTAGTTATCCACGAGCAGTACTTC.

This chain joins TRBV4-3 and TRBJ2-1; the match to TRBD2 covers 11 bases. The CDR3 extends over 15 amino acids. V trimming: 4 bases; J trimming: 10 bases; junction bases outside the gene matches: 9. Germline V gives CDR1 LGHNA, CDR2 YSLEER. The CDR3 spells CASSLGTSGGWEQFF. The CDR3 coding sequence is TGCGCCAGCAGCCTAGGGACTAGCGGAGGTTGGGAGCAGTTCTTC.

The rearrangement links TRBV5-1 to TRBJ1-4, with D possibly matching TRBD1 (6 bases). The V gene lost 0 bases and the J gene lost 7 bases, with 19 bases spanning the gap. The CDR3 spans 17 residues. CDR1 and CDR2 from the germline V gene are SGHRS and YFSETQ. CDR3: CASSLAVAGARGEKLFF. The CDR3 region has the DNA TGCGCCAGCAGCTTGGCTGTTGCAGGGGCCAGGGGTGAAAAACTGTTTTTT.

This clone occurred once. The rearrangement uses TRBV6-5 and TRBJ2-3; D not resolved. Germline values: CDR1 MNHEY, CDR2 SVGAGI. This CDR3 is built from 11 residues. The V end was cut by 3 bases, the J end by 5 bases, with 3 bases between. The CDR3 loop is CASSYQDTQYF. CDR3 in DNA: TGTGCCAGCAGTTATCAAGATACGCAGTATTTT.

This chain links TRBV7-9 with TRBJ2-7; D possibly matches TRBD1 or TRBD2 (5 bases each). The CDR3 spans 17 residues. With 7 bases removed from V and 1 base from J, the gap between germline ends came to 23 bases. CDR1 is SEHNR, CDR2 FQNEAQ, per germline (reference sequence). The chain's CDR3 is CASNLFSGHGGSYEQYF. CDR3 in DNA: TGTGCCAGCAACCTCTTTTCGGGGCACGGCGGATCCTACGAGCAGTACTTC.

This clone was recorded once. The gene calls are TRBV7-3 and TRBJ2-5; perhaps D is TRBD1 or TRBD2 (7 bases each). In germline, CDR1 is SGHTA, CDR2 FQGTGA. Trimming pared 7 bases from V and 14 bases from J, leaving 20 bases between. This CDR3 has 12 amino acids. CDR3 nucleotides: TGTGCCAGCACCAGGGGGGGCTCCCGAACCTACTTC. Translated: CASTRGGSRTYF.

The V call is TRBV5-1, the J call TRBJ2-2, with D perhaps being TRBD1 or TRBD2 (6 bases each). Between the trimmed V and J ends, which lost 0 bases and 5 bases, there was a span of 11 bases. CDR3 size: 15 residues. The germline V gene has CDR1 SGHRS and CDR2 YFSETQ. The CDR3 DNA reads TGCGCCAGCAGCTTGGAGGGGGGCTGGACCGGGGAGCTGTTTTTT. As protein: CASSLEGGWTGELFF.

J is TRBJ2-5 and V is TRBV6-1; 9 nucleotides line up with TRBD1. Germline-derived CDR1 and CDR2 are MNHNS and SASEGT. V gave up 6 bases and J gave up 5 bases; unmatched junction bases: 7. The CDR3 is 14 amino acids. The CDR3 coding sequence is TGTGCCAGCAGACAGGGGGCGATGATGGAGACCCAGTACTTC. Amino acids: CASRQGAMMETQYF.

V is TRBV6-5 and J is TRBJ2-5; D may be TRBD1 (6 bases). Trimming left V 0 bases short and J 1 base short, with 12 bases between. This CDR3 has 16 amino acids. The germline V gene has CDR1 MNHEY and CDR2 SVGAGI. Here the CDR3 DNA reads TGTGCCAGCAGTTACTCGATCGGGACACCCCAAGAGACCCAGTACTTC. This encodes CASSYSIGTPQETQYF.

J is TRBJ2-2 and V is TRBV19, with a weak D call TRBD1 (6 bases). This CDR3 has 12 residues. V was trimmed by 5 bases and J by 6 bases, leaving 7 bases between them. Per germline, CDR1 LNHDA and CDR2 SQIVND (reference sequence). The CDR3, as DNA: TGTGCCAGTAGTTACAGGGCCGGGGAGCTGTTTTTT. It specifies CASSYRAGELFF.

The genes are TRBV14 and TRBJ1-2; D is uncertain. With 1 base removed from V and 10 bases from J, the gap between germline ends came to 13 bases. The CDR3 has 13 residues. CDR1 and CDR2 from the germline V gene are SGHDN and FVKESK. For the CDR3, the DNA is TGTGCCAGCAGCCAAGTGGAGTCAGCCCACTACACCTTC. Translating gives CASSQVESAHYTF.

J is TRBJ1-1 and V is TRBV6-5; TRBD1 might be the D (5 bases). The CDR3 covers 15 residues. In germline, CDR1 is MNHEY, CDR2 SVGAGI. V dropped 2 bases and J dropped 2 bases, with 12 bases sitting between them. CDR3 in amino acids: CASSYRGGANTEAFF. In DNA, the CDR3 is TGTGCCAGCAGTTACCGGGGCGGGGCCAACACTGAAGCTTTCTTT.

V gene TRBV19 combines with J gene TRBJ1-1; tentatively, D is TRBD1 (5 bases). CDR3 size: 13 residues. Per the germline V gene, CDR1 is LNHDA and CDR2 is SQIVND (reference sequence). The ends were cut back, 8 bases at V and 3 bases at J, with 13 bases in the middle. The DNA of the CDR3 is TGTGCCAGTTACGACAGTACTTACACTGAAGCTTTCTTT. Protein: CASYDSTYTEAFF.

J is TRBJ2-2 and V is TRBV2, with D possibly being TRBD2 (6 bases). Germline V gives CDR1 SNHLY, CDR2 FYNNEI. The CDR3 is made up of 16 amino acids. V was shortened by 4 bases and J by 3 bases, with 15 bases between the two germline ends. The DNA of the CDR3 is TGTGCCAGCAGTGCACTAGGAGGGGCCCACACCGGGGAGCTGTTTTTT. It specifies CASSALGGAHTGELFF.

The chain has TRBV11-3 and TRBJ2-1, with 8 nucleotides matching TRBD2. V lost 4 bases and J lost 9; bases outside the gene matches: 8. CDR1 and CDR2 (germline): SGHNT, YENEEA. The CDR3 spans 14 residues. The CDR3 is CASSSGLAAGEQFF. CDR3 nucleotides: TGTGCCAGCAGCTCCGGACTAGCAGCAGGTGAGCAGTTCTTC.

A few counts support this clone. This chain connects TRBV27 to TRBJ1-1; D is uncertain. Trimming cost V 7 bases and J 0 bases, with 15 bases left between them. The CDR3 covers 15 residues. Looked up from germline, CDR1 is MNHEY and CDR2 is SMNVEV (reference sequence). DNA for the CDR3: TGTGCCAGCACCCAAGAGAGATTCATGAACACTGAAGCTTTCTTT. This gives the protein CASTQERFMNTEAFF.

The sample holds one count of this clone. This chain connects TRBV5-6 to TRBJ2-1; TRBD2 aligns across 8 bases. The CDR3 totals 17 residues. The ends lost 3 bases at V and 6 bases at J; junction bases unmatched: 14. CDR1 is SGHDT and CDR2 is YYEEEE in the germline V gene. CDR3 region: CASSSSRRASGGNEQFF. In DNA, the CDR3 is TGTGCCAGCAGCTCCTCCCGCCGGGCCAGCGGGGGCAATGAGCAGTTCTTC.